The 27 T cell receptor beta chains listed next were all sequenced from one sample in a study of monozygotic twins with inflammatory bowel disease. TCRdb re-called the 5' RACE reads; one entry per CDR3 protein, DNA not given. Its table records approximately 140,000 distinct CDR3 sequences. The sample taken for sequencing was blood. The receptors shown here come from a human donor with ulcerative colitis or Crohn's disease, or a healthy co-twin of an affected twin (not recorded which).

This rearrangement joins TRBV6-5 to TRBJ2-7; TCRdb's assignment of TRBD1 cannot be checked, as there is no DNA. The CDR3 sequence is 15 residues long. Germline CDR1 and CDR2: MNHEY and SVGAGI. CDR3 loop: CASSYVSYELNEQYF.

V and J are TRBV20-1 and TRBJ1-2; TCRdb's assignment of TRBD1 cannot be checked, as there is no DNA. The CDR3 totals 13 residues. Germline CDR1 DFQATT, CDR2 SNEGSKA (reference sequence). This chain's CDR3 is CSARVRTGYGYTF.

The chain is built from TRBV5-4 and TRBJ2-3; no DNA is available, so the TRBD2 call from TCRdb remains unchecked. The CDR3 totals 15 residues. Germline V gene lookup returns CDR1 SGHNT and CDR2 YYREEE (reference sequence). CDR3 region: CASSLGLARTDTQYF. The complete variable domain, with remaining parts taken from reference TRBV5-4 and TRBJ2-3, reads ETGVTQSPTHLIKTRGQQVTLRCSSQSGHNTVSWYQQALGQGPQFIFQYYREEENGRGNFPPRFSGLQFPNYSSELNVNALELDDSALYLCASSLGLARTDTQYFGPGTRLTVL.

V usage is TRBV7-9 and J usage is TRBJ2-1; the D gene TCRdb calls, TRBD1, cannot be checked with no DNA. The CDR3 covers 17 residues. Germline lookup yields CDR1 SEHNR and CDR2 FQNEAQ (reference sequence). CDR3 in amino acids: CASSSSGGAYDYNEQFF. The full variable domain, its missing parts supplied by reference TRBV7-9 and TRBJ2-1, is DTGVSQNPRHKITKRGQNVTFRCDPISEHNRLYWYRQTLGQGPEFLTYFQNEAQLEKSRLLSDRFSAERPKGSFSTLEIQRTEQGDSAMYLCASSSSGGAYDYNEQFFGPGTRLTVL.

The gene calls are TRBV28 and TRBJ1-2; TCRdb gives TRBD1 as the D gene, but with no DNA this cannot be confirmed. This CDR3 is built from 16 residues. The germline V gene encodes CDR1 MDHEN and CDR2 SYDVKM. The CDR3 sequence: CASTDPGQGGWRGYTF.

The chain recombines TRBV18 with TRBJ2-5; TCRdb's assignment of TRBD1 cannot be checked, as there is no DNA. Germline V gene sequence: CDR1 KGHSH, CDR2 LQKENI. The CDR3 covers 13 residues. The CDR3 protein is CASSRDRQETQYF. Drawing the rest from reference TRBV18 and TRBJ2-5, the complete variable domain is NAGVMQNPRHLVRRRGQEARLRCSPMKGHSHVYWYRQLPEEGLKFMVYLQKENIIDESGMPKERFSAEFPKEGPSILRIQQVVRGDSAAYFCASSRDRQETQYFGPGTRLLVL.

The rearrangement joins TRBV24-1 to TRBJ2-3; no DNA is available, so the TRBD1 call from TCRdb remains unchecked. This CDR3 spans 17 amino acids. In germline, CDR1 is KGHDR, CDR2 SFDVKD. The CDR3 sequence: CATSDSPPGPNTDTQYF.

The rearrangement joins TRBV24-1 to TRBJ2-1; the TRBD1 assignment by TCRdb is unverifiable without DNA. The CDR3 is 15 amino acids. Germline V gene data show CDR1 as KGHDR and CDR2 as SFDVKD. CDR3 amino acids: CATSDSGQVKDEQFF.

The chain has TRBV12-3 or TRBV12-4 and TRBJ2-7; the TCRdb call, TRBD1, lacks DNA for checking. The CDR3 is made up of 14 amino acids. The CDR3 sequence: CASSFWDRAYEQYF.

The chain combines TRBV19 with TRBJ1-5; the TCRdb call, TRBD1, lacks DNA for checking. Germline CDR1 LNHDA, CDR2 SQIVND (reference sequence). This CDR3 region has 18 residues. CDR3 sequence: CASSPGQGDRGRNQPQHF.

The gene calls are TRBV5-1 and TRBJ2-7; checking the TCRdb D call of TRBD1 is not possible without DNA. The CDR3 loop spans 17 amino acids. Germline V gene sequence: CDR1 SGHRS, CDR2 YFSETQ. CDR3: CASSFITGGHSTYEQYF.

CDR3 loop: CASSLDDRGSNTDTQYF. This chain uses TRBV11-2 with TRBJ2-3; TCRdb reports TRBD1, a call that lacks DNA to check it against. Germline V lookup: CDR1 SGHAT, CDR2 FQNNGV. This CDR3 region has 17 residues. Together with reference TRBV11-2 and TRBJ2-3, the CDR3 gives the full variable domain: EAGVAQSPRYKIIEKRQSVAFWCNPISGHATLYWYQQILGQGPKLLIQFQNNGVVDDSQLPKDRFSAERLKGVDSTLKIQPAKLEDSAVYLCASSLDDRGSNTDTQYFGPGTRLTVL.

The CDR3 is CSGAGDTSGNTIYF. The chain carries TRBV20-1 and TRBJ1-3; TCRdb outputs TRBD1, but without DNA this stays unchecked. The CDR3 has 14 residues. Germline assignment: CDR1 DFQATT and CDR2 SNEGSKA (reference sequence).

The V gene is TRBV7-9, the J gene TRBJ2-1; TCRdb designates TRBD1, a call that cannot be tested without DNA. The CDR3 sequence is 13 residues long. CDR1 is SEHNR and CDR2 is FQNEAQ in the germline V gene (reference sequence). CDR3 amino acids: CASSLNRGHEQFF. Full variable domain (missing parts from reference TRBV7-9 and TRBJ2-1): DTGVSQNPRHKITKRGQNVTFRCDPISEHNRLYWYRQTLGQGPEFLTYFQNEAQLEKSRLLSDRFSAERPKGSFSTLEIQRTEQGDSAMYLCASSLNRGHEQFFGPGTRLTVL.

This chain joins TRBV12-3 or TRBV12-4 and TRBJ1-6; TCRdb picks TRBD1, but there is no DNA to check that call. The CDR3 extends over 15 amino acids. The CDR3 loop reads CASSPSGQGDSPLHF.

The J gene is TRBJ2-5, the V gene TRBV7-2; TCRdb picks TRBD2, but there is no DNA to check that call. This CDR3 has 18 residues. CDR1 is SGHTA and CDR2 is FQGNSA in the germline V gene. The CDR3 here is CASSLAQRLAGGYVTQYF.

This chain joins TRBV18 and TRBJ1-2. Germline V gene lookup returns CDR1 KGHSH and CDR2 LQKENI. The CDR3 has 13 amino acids. CDR3 amino acids: CASSPSDSYGYTF.

The chain joins TRBV6-1 to TRBJ2-1; TCRdb's D call of TRBD1 is untestable without DNA. Germline lookup yields CDR1 MNHNS and CDR2 SASEGT. The CDR3 has 16 amino acids. CDR3 protein: CASIKNWRGRNGEQFF.

The V and J genes are TRBV5-6 and TRBJ2-1. The length of the CDR3 is 16 residues. CDR1 and CDR2 (germline): SGHDT, YYEEEE. The CDR3 reads CASSQDTGAPYNEQFF.

The chain couples TRBV18 to TRBJ1-1. Looked up from germline, CDR1 is KGHSH and CDR2 is LQKENI. CDR3 length: 13 amino acids. Here the CDR3 reads CASSPTIGTEAFF.

V usage is TRBV12-5 and J usage is TRBJ2-1; TCRdb calls TRBD1, which cannot be checked without DNA. This CDR3 is 15 amino acids long. Germline lookup yields CDR1 LGHNT and CDR2 FRNRAP. The CDR3 loop is CASGLGQAVGGEQFF.

The chain carries TRBV20-1 and TRBJ1-2. CDR1 and CDR2 (germline): DFQATT, SNEGSKA (reference sequence). This CDR3 contains 14 residues. This CDR3 reads CSATLGVRSDGYTF.

This chain links TRBV2 with TRBJ2-7; TCRdb selects TRBD1, and the lack of DNA leaves this call unchecked. The germline CDR1 and CDR2 sequences are SNHLY and FYNNEI. The CDR3 loop spans 15 amino acids. The CDR3 region is CASSEMGGQGGEQYF.

Here the CDR3 reads CGSSSTLGPNNEQFF. The rearrangement links TRBV5-1 to TRBJ2-1; with no DNA, the TCRdb D assignment of TRBD2 cannot be verified. Looked up from germline, CDR1 is SGHRS and CDR2 is YFSETQ. CDR3 length: 15 residues.

This chain uses TRBV6-5 with TRBJ1-1; the TCRdb call, TRBD1, lacks DNA for checking. Looked up from germline, CDR1 is MNHEY and CDR2 is SVGAGI. The CDR3 covers 11 residues. The CDR3: CASSQGSEAFF.

The chain carries TRBV10-3 and TRBJ2-1. The CDR3 spans 12 residues. Germline V gives CDR1 ENHRY, CDR2 SYGVKD. The chain's CDR3 is CAISEDWNEQFF.

The chain couples TRBV15 to TRBJ2-1. This CDR3 comprises 15 residues. Germline lookup yields CDR1 LNHNV and CDR2 YYDKDF (reference sequence). The CDR3 sequence: CATSRIMGTDNEQFF. Full variable domain (remainder filled in from reference TRBV15 and TRBJ2-1): DAMVIQNPRYQVTQFGKPVTLSCSQTLNHNVMYWYQQKSSQAPKLLFHYYDKDFNNEADTPDNFQSRRPNTSFCFLDIRSPGLGDTAMYLCATSRIMGTDNEQFFGPGTRLTVL.